Listed below are T cell receptor beta chains from one sample, sequenced in a study of human T cells and chemical hapten exposure. Via MiXCR, TCRdb re-called the RACE reads, giving one row per CDR3 protein. Altogether 150,000 to 200,000 distinct CDR3 sequences are present, about a quarter being singletons, with the ten largest covering roughly 2%. The sample was whole blood, taken in connection with sensitization to the hapten diphenylcyclopropenone (DPC). These receptors were taken from a woman aged 18-35 years with alopecia areata. Some clones in this sample may be carry-over from other donors' samples. Both conserved end residues are part of each CDR3. Clone size, where shown, is once, few, many, or a class for clones that have expanded.

TRBV30,13,-,TRBJ1-6,CAWRGTGGSPLHF
TRBV10-3,15,-,TRBJ2-1,CAITRTGSSYNEQFF
TRBV4-1,16,-,TRBJ2-3,CASSQDTWEGTDTQYF
TRBV12-3/TRBV12-4,15,few,TRBJ2-5,CASRAGTLLQETQYF
TRBV5-1,13,many,TRBJ2-1,CASSPPGGHEQFF
TRBV4-1,15,-,TRBJ1-2,CASSHSRDRGLGYTF
TRBV11-2,15,-,TRBJ2-4,CASSSLAGGLNIQYF
TRBV25-1,12,-,TRBJ1-2,CASSFGLGGYTF
TRBV20-1,13,-,TRBJ2-7,CSARRLAGYEQYF
TRBV29-1,13,few,TRBJ2-7,CSVVSARTYEQYF
TRBV25-1,16,-,TRBJ1-6,CASSPPVGGWHSPLHF
TRBV9,15,-,TRBJ2-1,CASSPRGGKGHEQFF
TRBV10-2,12,many,TRBJ1-2,CASSPPSYGYTF
TRBV9,13,many,TRBJ2-4,CASSVGGENIQYF
TRBV10-2,13,-,TRBJ2-3,CASSDGTPDTQYF
TRBV7-2,15,-,TRBJ1-1,CASSTRVARGTEAFF
TRBV5-1,17,-,TRBJ2-5,CASSLDTTSGGQETQYF
TRBV7-2,12,-,TRBJ1-2,CASSLHRDGYTF
TRBV14,16,many,TRBJ2-1,CASSDLAGGLFLEQFF
TRBV5-1,14,-,TRBJ1-5,CASSLTPTNQPQHF
TRBV6-2/TRBV6-3,14,-,TRBJ2-7,CASSNPGTGIILYF
TRBV12-3/TRBV12-4,14,few,TRBJ2-1,CASSSRQAVNEQFF
TRBV2,15,few,TRBJ2-3,CASSMGLAVTDTQYF
TRBV29-1,14,many,TRBJ2-7,CSVLAGARTYEQYF
TRBV6-2/TRBV6-3,15,-,TRBJ1-2,CASTLQAGGLSGYTF